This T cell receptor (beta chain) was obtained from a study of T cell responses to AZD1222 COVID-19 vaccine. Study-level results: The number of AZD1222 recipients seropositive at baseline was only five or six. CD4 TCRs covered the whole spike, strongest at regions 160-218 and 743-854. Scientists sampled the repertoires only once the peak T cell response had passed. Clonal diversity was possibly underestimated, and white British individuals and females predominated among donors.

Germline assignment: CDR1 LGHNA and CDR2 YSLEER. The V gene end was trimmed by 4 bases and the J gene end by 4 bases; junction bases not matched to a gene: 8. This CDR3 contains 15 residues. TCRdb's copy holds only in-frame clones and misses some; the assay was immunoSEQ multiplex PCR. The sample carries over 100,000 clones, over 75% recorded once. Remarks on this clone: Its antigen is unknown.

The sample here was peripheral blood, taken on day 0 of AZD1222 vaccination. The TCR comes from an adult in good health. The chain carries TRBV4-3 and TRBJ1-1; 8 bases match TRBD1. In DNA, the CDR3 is TGCGCCAGCAGCCCAGCCGGACAGGGAGGCACTGAAGCTTTCTTT. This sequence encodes CASSPAGQGGTEAFF.